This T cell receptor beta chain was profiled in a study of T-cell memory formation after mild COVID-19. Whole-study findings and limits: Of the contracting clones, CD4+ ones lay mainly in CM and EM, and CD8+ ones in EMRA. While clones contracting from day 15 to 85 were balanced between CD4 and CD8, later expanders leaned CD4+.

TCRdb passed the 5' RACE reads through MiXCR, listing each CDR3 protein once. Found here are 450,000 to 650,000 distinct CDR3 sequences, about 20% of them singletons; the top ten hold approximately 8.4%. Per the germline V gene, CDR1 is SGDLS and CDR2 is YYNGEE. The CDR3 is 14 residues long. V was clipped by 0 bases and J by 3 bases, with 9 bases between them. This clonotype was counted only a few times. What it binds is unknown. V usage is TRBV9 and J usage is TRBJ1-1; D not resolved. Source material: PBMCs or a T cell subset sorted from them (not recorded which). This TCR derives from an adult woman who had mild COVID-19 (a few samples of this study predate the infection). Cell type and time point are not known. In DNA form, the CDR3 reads TGTGCCAGCAGCGTAGATGCCAGTTACACTGAAGCTTTCTTT. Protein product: CASSVDASYTEAFF.